This TCR beta chain originates from a study of CD8 T cells in ankylosing spondylitis (dated by TCRdb to about 2017). About the full investigation: T cell receptor beta repertoires were profiled in healthy donors and ankylosing spondylitis patients so that disease-linked TCR variants could be found. The full study cohort comprised approximately 23 ankylosing spondylitis patients and approximately 100 healthy donors. Peripheral blood samples were taken, and synovial fluid was additionally collected from ankylosing spondylitis patients. Points the paper makes about the study in general: The disease-linked clones showed a CD8+ phenotype and occurred at relatively low frequencies in peripheral blood. Some motif variants had previously been reported in the synovial fluid and blood of reactive arthritis patients, which suggests shared mechanisms of disease initiation. A TCR beta motif of several highly homologous amino acid variants appeared characteristic of blood from ankylosing spondylitis patients. According to the report, matched synovial fluid samples from ankylosing spondylitis patients were significantly enriched for the disease-linked clones.

The CDR3 has 14 amino acids, counting the end cysteine and phenylalanine. The CDR3 DNA has 42 bases and is translated from base 1. The germline V gene (reference sequence) supplies CDR1 DFQATT and CDR2 SNEGSKA. V is pruned by 0 bases and J by 8 bases, leaving 8 bases of the junction without a gene match. A word on this clonotype: What this receptor recognizes is not known. No base quality information exists; no much larger clone differs at one position.

Sequencing instrument: Illumina HiSeq 2500. TCR beta libraries were prepared by quantitative 5'-RACE with molecular barcodes. As for how the authors treated the data: To identify disease-linked TCR variants, a new computational method was used, one built on a probabilistic model of VDJ rearrangement. The public reads were reanalyzed by TCRdb: fastp trimming at Q25, MiXCR alignment, in-frame beta chains only. Each CDR3 protein gets just one entry, which takes the most common genes and DNA from the rows behind it. TCRdb's processing, not the authors', yielded these V and J calls. The sample table contains just over 350,000 distinct CDR3 sequences; only one count was recorded for roughly 22% of them. The top ten clones comprise around 12% of the sample.

Sequenced: blood, either unsorted or a sorted T cell fraction (not recorded which). This TCR came from a male donor with ankylosing spondylitis or in good health (not recorded which). The V and J segments used are TRBV20-1 and TRBJ2-3, and 7 junctional nucleotides match TRBD2. CDR3 region: CSARDLGGTVTQYF. The nucleotide sequence is given as TGCAGTGCTAGAGATCTGGGGGGGACGGTTACGCAGTATTTT.